This TCR beta chain comes out of a study of T cell repertoires in cytomegalovirus infection. Across the study: CMV epitopes that were recently identified and HLA-C-restricted were used alongside well-studied HLA-B-restricted ones. It was the public TCR beta signatures that indicated both CMV infection and matching HLA type. Study-wide results and limits: The ex vivo response was dominated by HLA-C-restricted CMV-specific TCR beta clonotypes.

Between the trimmed V and J ends, which lost 4 bases and 4 bases, there was a span of 19 bases. Germline V CDR1 and CDR2: SEHNR, FQNEAQ (reference sequence). The length of the CDR3 is 16 residues. This clonotype was seen a handful of times. Its antigen is still unknown. TCRdb reprocessed the reads with MiXCR, giving one entry per CDR3 protein. The top ten clones hold 17% of a sample with around 540,000 distinct CDR3 sequences, about 33% of them seen once. This sequence joins TRBV7-9 and TRBJ1-1; possibly TRBD1 for D (6 bases). This TCR derives from a human donor in good health (CMV status not recorded). Some clones in this sample may be carry-over from other donors' samples. The specimen comprised cultured PBMCs, sampled from culture after CMV antigen stimulation. Here the CDR3 DNA reads TGTGCCAGCAGCTCCAGAGGGGGAGGGGATGCCACTGAAGCTTTCTTT. This codes for CASSSRGGGDATEAFF.